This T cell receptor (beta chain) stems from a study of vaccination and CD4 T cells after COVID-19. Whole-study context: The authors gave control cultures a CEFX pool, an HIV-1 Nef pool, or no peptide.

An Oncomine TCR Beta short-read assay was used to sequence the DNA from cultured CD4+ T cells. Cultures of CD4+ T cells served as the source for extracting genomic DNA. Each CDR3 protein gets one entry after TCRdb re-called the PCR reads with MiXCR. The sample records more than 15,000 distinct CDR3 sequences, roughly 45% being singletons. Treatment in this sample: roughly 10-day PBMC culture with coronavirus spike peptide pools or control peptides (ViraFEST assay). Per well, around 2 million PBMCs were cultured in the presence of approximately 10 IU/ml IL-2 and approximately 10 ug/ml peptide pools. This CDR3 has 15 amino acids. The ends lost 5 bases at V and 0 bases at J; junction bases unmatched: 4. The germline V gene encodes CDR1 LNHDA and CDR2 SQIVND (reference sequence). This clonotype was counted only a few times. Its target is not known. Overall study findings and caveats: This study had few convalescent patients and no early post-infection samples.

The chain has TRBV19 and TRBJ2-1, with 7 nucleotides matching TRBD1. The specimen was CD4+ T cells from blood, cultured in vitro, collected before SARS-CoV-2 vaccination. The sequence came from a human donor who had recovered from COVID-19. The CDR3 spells CASSPDRSSYNEQFF. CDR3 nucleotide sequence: TGTGCCAGTAGTCCGGACAGGAGCTCCTACAATGAGCAGTTCTTC.